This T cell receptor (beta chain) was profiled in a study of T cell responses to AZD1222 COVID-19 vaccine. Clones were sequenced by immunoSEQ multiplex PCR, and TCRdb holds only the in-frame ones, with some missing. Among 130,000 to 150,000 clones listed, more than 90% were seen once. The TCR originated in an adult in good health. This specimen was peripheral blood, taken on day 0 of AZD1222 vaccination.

The CDR3 region has the DNA TGTGCCAGCAGTGAATCGGGGGGAAGCACCGGGGAGCTGTTTTTT. Translated, it gives CASSESGGSTGELFF. The chain joins TRBV25-1 to TRBJ2-2; TRBD2 aligns across 7 bases. J gave up 4 bases and V 1 base, and 3 bases lay outside the gene matches. This CDR3 has 15 amino acids. Per germline, CDR1 MGHDK and CDR2 SYGVNS.